This TCR beta chain was found in a study of control samples from healthy donors and cancer patients. This clone appeared a few times. The table came from immunoSEQ multiplex PCR; TCRdb's copy has only in-frame clones and leaves some out. The sample includes 130,000 to 150,000 clones, roughly 92% of them seen just once. The CDR3 sequence is 15 residues long. Per the germline V gene, CDR1 is SGHNT and CDR2 is YENEEA. After removal of 9 bases from V and 3 bases from J, the junction contained 9 bases not matched to a gene. This chain joins TRBV11-3 and TRBJ2-2; TRBD2 matches 8 bases. The sequence derives from a man aged 25 to 40 in good health. Material: blood. The CDR3 DNA is TGTGCCAGTACGGAGCGGGAGCGAGACACCGGGGAGCTGTTTTTT. Protein product: CASTERERDTGELFF.